This T cell receptor (beta chain) was observed in a study of blood T cell repertoires in COVID-19. This CDR3 spans 14 amino acids. The germline V gene encodes CDR1 SGHRS and CDR2 YFSETQ. Unmatched junction bases numbered 5, after V lost 4 bases and J lost 2 bases. Generated by immunoSEQ multiplex PCR, the TCRdb table keeps only in-frame clones and is missing some. The data hold some 290,000 clones, with roughly 90% observed a single time. This clone has just one count. Source material: peripheral blood. V is TRBV5-1 and J is TRBJ2-5, with 7 bases identical to TRBD1. The sequence was collected from a woman between 25 and 40 years old with COVID-19, enrolled during active disease. In DNA form, the CDR3 reads TGCGCCAGCAGCGTATGGACAGGACAAGAGACCCAGTACTTC. Encoded protein: CASSVWTGQETQYF.